The clone carrying this TCR beta chain was seen many times. Antigen: not known. The source of the sample is a study of molecular identifiers for immune sequencing clone quantification. Study-wide results and limits: Clones with over 20 RNA copies captured over 99% of effector molecules but under 1% of naive ones. Identical barcode-sharing TCR molecules could lead to underestimated sizes for highly expanded clones.

TCRdb reprocessed the PCR reads via MiXCR and lists one record per CDR3 protein. Of about half a million distinct CDR3 sequences listed, roughly 25% are singletons. The CDR3 spans 16 residues. V shed 5 bases and J 1 base; nucleotides not matched to a gene: 8. Looked up from germline, CDR1 is MDHEN and CDR2 is SYDVKM. This clonotype was obtained from a human donor in good health. Some libraries in this study had Jurkat cell RNA spiked in. The sequencing sample was made of naive CD8+ T cells from blood, with Jurkat cell RNA spiked in. Subset in this sample: FACS-sorted CD8+CD4-CCR7+CD45RA+ naive T cells. The gene calls are TRBV28 and TRBJ2-3, with 8 bases aligning to TRBD1. The CDR3 reads CASSRDRLSGTDTQYF. CDR3 bases: TGTGCCAGCAGTCGGGACAGGTTATCGGGCACAGATACGCAGTATTTT.